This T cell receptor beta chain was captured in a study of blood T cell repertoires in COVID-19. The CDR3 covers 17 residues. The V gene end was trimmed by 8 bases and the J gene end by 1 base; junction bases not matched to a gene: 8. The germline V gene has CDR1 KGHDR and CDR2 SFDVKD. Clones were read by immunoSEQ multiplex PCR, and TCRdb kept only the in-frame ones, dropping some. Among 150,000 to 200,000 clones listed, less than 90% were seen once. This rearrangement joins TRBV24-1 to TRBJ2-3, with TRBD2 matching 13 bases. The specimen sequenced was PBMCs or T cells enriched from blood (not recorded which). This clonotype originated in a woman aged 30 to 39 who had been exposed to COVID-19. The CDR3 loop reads CATTPGTSGAGTDTQYF. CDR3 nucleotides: TGTGCCACCACACCCGGGACTAGCGGGGCAGGCACAGATACGCAGTATTTT.